These 28 T cell receptor beta chains were all obtained from the same sample, sequenced in a study of T-cell reconstitution after alpha-beta-depleted transplantation in children. Unique molecular identifiers tagged the TCRbeta library. MiXCR, run by TCRdb on the PCR reads, gives a single entry per CDR3 protein. The sample yields a few hundred thousand distinct CDR3 sequences, about 9.6% seen once. This specimen was PBMCs from the stem cell graft donor, taken from the stem cell graft. The receptors originated from a human donor who donated a stem cell graft to a child with SCID.

This clonotype was counted at least ten times. The chain recombines TRBV20-1 with TRBJ1-1; possible D gene TRBD1, 5 bases. CDR3 length: 15 residues. Germline assignment: CDR1 DFQATT and CDR2 SNEGSKA (reference sequence). Trimming took 2 bases from V and 0 from J, leaving 13 bases between them. The CDR3 DNA follows: TGCAGTGCTAGATCTGACAGATCGATGAACACTGAAGCTTTCTTT. It codes for CSARSDRSMNTEAFF.

The table lists this clonotype with many counts. The chain recombines TRBV11-2 with TRBJ2-2; TRBD2 matches at 10 bases. The germline gives CDR1 SGHAT, CDR2 FQNNGV. The CDR3 totals 16 residues. The trim removed 7 bases at V and 6 bases at J, leaving 11 bases unmatched. In nucleotides, the CDR3 is TGTGCCAGCACCACTTTTAGCGGGGGGCCGTCCGGGGAGCTGTTTTTT. It yields the protein CASTTFSGGPSGELFF.

At least ten counts were recorded for this clonotype. The chain employs TRBV19 and TRBJ1-5, with 10 nucleotides matching TRBD1. CDR3 size: 21 residues. Trimming removed 5 bases from V and 4 bases from J; junction bases left unmatched: 23. CDR1 LNHDA and CDR2 SQIVND come from the germline V gene (reference sequence). The CDR3 sequence: CASSPDVGDRGVSWWNQPQHF. CDR3 coding DNA: TGTGCCAGTAGTCCCGACGTAGGGGACAGGGGCGTTAGTTGGTGGAATCAGCCCCAGCATTTT.

This clonotype was counted many times. This chain uses TRBV5-1 with TRBJ2-5, with D possibly TRBD2 on 6 matching bases. The germline gives CDR1 SGHRS, CDR2 YFSETQ. The ends were cut back, 5 bases at V and 5 bases at J, with 16 bases in the middle. The CDR3 extends over 14 amino acids. The CDR3 spells CASRLIGGDETQYF. CDR3 sequence (DNA): TGCGCCAGCAGGTTGATTGGCGGGGATGAGACCCAGTACTTC.

This clonotype occurred many times. The J gene is TRBJ2-1, the V gene TRBV12-3 or TRBV12-4; 8 positions agree with TRBD2. V shed 3 bases, J shed 9 bases, and the junction held 10 bases outside the gene matches. The CDR3 has 15 amino acids. The CDR3 DNA follows: TGTGCCAGCAGTTTTTCGGGGGGGCGTCATCGTGAGCAGTTCTTC. Protein: CASSFSGGRHREQFF.

This clonotype was detected many times. The chain uses TRBV29-1 and TRBJ2-1; D not certain. The CDR3 extends over 15 amino acids. Germline V gene sequence: CDR1 SQVTM, CDR2 ANQGSEA. V lost 1 base to trimming and J lost 3 bases, with 13 bases between them. CDR3: CSVEGPRLNYNEQFF. The CDR3 DNA sequence: TGCAGCGTTGAAGGGCCCAGACTTAACTACAATGAGCAGTTCTTC.

This clonotype was seen many times. V gene TRBV5-1 combines with J gene TRBJ1-6; a possible D gene is TRBD1 (5 bases). Trimming left V 1 base short and J 9 bases short, with 14 bases between. Germline V gene sequence: CDR1 SGHRS, CDR2 YFSETQ. This CDR3 is 15 amino acids long. The CDR3 coding sequence is TGCGCCAGCAGCTTGCAAGTCGGGGACGGTTCACCCCTCCACTTT. Translating it yields CASSLQVGDGSPLHF.

This clonotype came up a few times. V is TRBV2 and J is TRBJ1-5, with D unresolved. The CDR3 is 14 amino acids. V lost 3 bases, J lost 5 bases, and 11 bases lay in between. The germline V gene has CDR1 SNHLY and CDR2 FYNNEI. The CDR3 DNA reads TGTGCCAGCAGTGAGTGGCAGGTTCATCAGCCCCAGCATTTT. Its translation: CASSEWQVHQPQHF.

This chain joins TRBV5-1 and TRBJ1-1; D not resolved. This CDR3 region has 14 residues. The V gene's germline CDR1 is SGHRS and CDR2 YFSETQ. The V and J ends lost 1 base and 3 bases respectively, with 10 bases between them. The DNA for the CDR3 is TGCGCCAGCAGCTTGTTTCCCCCGGACACTGAAGCTTTCTTT. It yields the protein CASSLFPPDTEAFF.

This clonotype was seen repeatedly, ten times or more. V usage is TRBV6-1 and J usage is TRBJ2-1, with TRBD1 identical over 7 bases. CDR3 length: 14 amino acids. With 6 bases clipped from V and 2 bases from J, the junction kept 4 bases outside the gene matches. Germline V gene data show CDR1 as MNHNS and CDR2 as SASEGT. The CDR3 loop is CASSDRATYNEQFF. For the CDR3, the DNA is TGTGCCAGCAGCGACAGGGCCACCTACAATGAGCAGTTCTTC.

This clonotype was seen repeatedly, ten times or more. The chain combines TRBV20-1 with TRBJ1-2; D unresolved. In germline, CDR1 is DFQATT, CDR2 SNEGSKA (reference sequence). This CDR3 spans 10 amino acids. Trimming shortened V by 5 bases and J by 6 bases, and 7 bases separated the two germline ends. The CDR3 nucleotides read TGCAGTGCTTCCGTAGATGGCTACACCTTC. Its translation is CSASVDGYTF.

This clonotype was counted at least ten times. The chain combines TRBV20-1 with TRBJ2-7; the match to TRBD2 covers 7 bases. The CDR3 runs to 13 residues. V shed 6 bases, J shed 5 bases, and the junction held 10 bases outside the gene matches. CDR1 is DFQATT and CDR2 is SNEGSKA in the germline V gene (reference sequence). The CDR3 spells CSAKTSYVHEQYF. The CDR3 bases are TGCAGTGCGAAGACTAGCTACGTCCACGAGCAGTACTTC.

This clonotype was observed a few times. The J gene is TRBJ2-7, the V gene TRBV12-3 or TRBV12-4; D is possibly TRBD1 (6 bases). Trimming cost V 7 bases and J 2 bases, with 15 bases left between them. CDR3 length: 14 residues. CDR3 in amino acids: CASTLPGHTYEQYF. The CDR3 region has the DNA TGTGCCAGCACCTTACCGGGACACACCTACGAGCAGTACTTC.

CDR3 protein: CASSPNRGQPQHF. The CDR3 bases are TGTGCCAGCAGTCCTAACAGGGGCCAGCCCCAGCATTTT. The rearrangement links TRBV12-3 or TRBV12-4 to TRBJ1-5; 7 bases are shared with TRBD1. The CDR3 consists of 13 residues. V lost 5 bases, J lost 7 bases, and 5 bases stayed unmatched.

This clonotype was detected many times. This chain uses TRBV9 with TRBJ2-1; 8 positions match TRBD2. The CDR3 has 15 amino acids. From germline, CDR1 is SGDLS and CDR2 YYNGEE. Trimming took 5 bases from V and 1 from J; bases not matched to a gene: 5. DNA of the CDR3: TGTGCCAGCAGTGGCGGGGGGAGGTCCTACAATGAGCAGTTCTTC. Protein sequence: CASSGGGRSYNEQFF. Full variable domain (remainder filled in from reference TRBV9 and TRBJ2-1): DSGVTQTPKHLITATGQRVTLRCSPRSGDLSVYWYQQSLDQGLQFLIQYYNGEERAKGNILERFSAQQFPDLHSELNLSSLELGDSALYFCASSGGGRSYNEQFFGPGTRLTVL.

This clonotype was picked up many times. The V and J genes are TRBV4-1 and TRBJ2-3; D unclear. The V and J ends lost 4 bases and 4 bases respectively, with 9 bases between them. Germline V CDR1 and CDR2: MGHRA, YSYEKL. CDR3 length equals 13 residues. CDR3 protein: CASSPGSSDTQYF. CDR3 nucleotides: TGCGCCAGCAGCCCCGGGTCATCAGATACGCAGTATTTT.

This chain joins TRBV7-9 and TRBJ1-1; weak D call: TRBD1 (6 bases). The CDR3 length is 14 residues. With 5 bases removed from V and 5 bases from J, the gap between germline ends came to 15 bases. Germline V gene data show CDR1 as SEHNR and CDR2 as FQNEAQ (reference sequence). The CDR3 is CASSRTGPPTEAFF. The CDR3 DNA reads TGTGCCAGCAGCCGCACAGGGCCGCCTACTGAAGCTTTCTTT.

This clonotype showed up many times. The chain joins TRBV7-2 to TRBJ2-5; D perhaps matches TRBD1 (6 bases). V dropped 3 bases and J dropped 5 bases, with 16 bases sitting between them. The V gene's germline CDR1 is SGHTA and CDR2 FQGNSA. This CDR3 spans 15 amino acids. The CDR3: CASSFIQQGWETQYF. CDR3 sequence (DNA): TGTGCCAGCAGCTTCATACAACAGGGATGGGAGACCCAGTACTTC.

This clonotype was seen many times. The chain has TRBV2 and TRBJ1-5, with TRBD1 identical over 11 bases. The germline CDR1 and CDR2 sequences are SNHLY and FYNNEI. CDR3 length: 15 amino acids. The V and J ends lost 6 bases and 7 bases, in that order; junction bases with no gene match: 8. The CDR3 sequence is CASRGGTGGFQPQHF. DNA of the CDR3: TGTGCCAGCAGGGGGGGGACAGGGGGTTTCCAGCCCCAGCATTTT.

There are a few counts of this clonotype. The chain recombines TRBV20-1 with TRBJ1-5, with 9 bases matching TRBD1. The germline CDR1 and CDR2 sequences are DFQATT and SNEGSKA (reference sequence). The CDR3 runs to 16 residues. V shed 3 bases and J 1 base; nucleotides not matched to a gene: 7. CDR3: CSARATGGLSNQPQHF. The CDR3 nucleotides are TGCAGTGCTAGGGCAACAGGGGGCTTGAGCAATCAGCCCCAGCATTTT.

Many counts were recorded for this clonotype. J is TRBJ1-1 and V is TRBV5-5; unclear D gene. V gave up 0 bases and J gave up 5 bases, with 8 bases separating them. This CDR3 spans 13 amino acids. Looked up from germline, CDR1 is SGHKS and CDR2 is YYEKEE (reference sequence). The CDR3 DNA is TGTGCCAGCAGCTTGGGTCTTGGAACTGAAGCTTTCTTT. The encoded protein is CASSLGLGTEAFF.

This clonotype was seen at least ten times. The V call is TRBV7-3, the J call TRBJ2-3; maybe TRBD2 (7 bases). The CDR3 consists of 16 residues. Trimming removed 1 base at V and 5 bases at J, with 16 bases between. In germline, CDR1 is SGHTA, CDR2 FQGTGA. CDR3 sequence reads: CASSLMGGGPGDTQYF. In DNA, the CDR3 is TGTGCCAGCAGCTTAATGGGGGGGGGGCCAGGAGATACGCAGTATTTT.

This clonotype appeared a few times. This may be a read error, as it is one base from a much larger clone. This CDR3 reads CASSLSAGTGRVNAQFF. The DNA for the CDR3 is TGTGCCAGCAGCTTATCGGCCGGGACAGGGAGGGTGAATGCGCAGTTCTTC. The J gene is TRBJ2-1, the V gene TRBV7-3; TRBD1 matches at 9 bases. This CDR3 is 17 amino acids long. The germline CDR1 and CDR2 sequences are SGHTA and FQGTGA.

The table lists this clonotype with many counts. The chain employs TRBV5-1 and TRBJ2-5, with 7 nucleotides matching TRBD1. Germline V gene data show CDR1 as SGHRS and CDR2 as YFSETQ. This CDR3 has 14 residues. V shed 4 bases, J shed 4 bases, and the junction held 7 bases outside the gene matches. CDR3 region: CASSPRDSRETQYF. CDR3 sequence (DNA): TGCGCCAGCAGCCCCCGGGACAGTAGAGAGACCCAGTACTTC.

This clonotype was counted between two and nine times. The J gene is TRBJ2-7, the V gene TRBV20-1; D unresolved. Trimming removed 5 bases from V and 4 bases from J, with 12 bases in between. The CDR3 has 12 amino acids. The germline CDR1 and CDR2 sequences are DFQATT and SNEGSKA (reference sequence). The CDR3 DNA reads TGCAGTGCTGGCCTGGACCAGTACGAGCAGTACTTC. It encodes CSAGLDQYEQYF.

This clonotype has ten or more counts. J is TRBJ2-1 and V is TRBV4-2; D may be TRBD1 or TRBD2 (5 bases each). The CDR3 runs 16 residues. V lost 0 bases, J lost 2 bases, and 11 bases lay in between. Germline CDR1 is LGHNA and CDR2 is YNFKEQ. In DNA, the CDR3 is TGTGCCAGCAGCCAAGATGGGACGGGTGCCTACAATGAGCAGTTCTTC. This gives the protein CASSQDGTGAYNEQFF.

This clonotype was seen ten or more times. V and J are TRBV21-1 and TRBJ2-3; no DNA check was done on the table's D call, TRBD2. TRBV21-1 is marked as a pseudogene. The CDR3 contains 19 residues. CDR3 bases: TGTGCCAGCAGCAAAGCTCCACTTCTAGCGGGGAGGTGTACAGATACGCAGTATTTT. Translating it yields CASSKAPLLAGRCTDTQYF.

This clonotype has a count of ten or more. The rearrangement uses TRBV4-2 and TRBJ1-1; D call uncertain. Germline V gene sequence: CDR1 LGHNA, CDR2 YNFKEQ. The germline V and J ends were trimmed by 2 bases and 7 bases, with 20 bases remaining between them. The CDR3 length is 16 residues. CDR3 DNA sequence: TGTGCCAGCAGCCAAAGTAACGTCCGAGGCGCCAATGAAGCTTTCTTT. Amino acids: CASSQSNVRGANEAFF.